Listed below are T cell receptor beta chains from one sample, sequenced in a study of human T cells and chemical hapten exposure. MiXCR was run by TCRdb on the RACE reads, yielding one entry per CDR3 protein. The repertoire holds about 42,000 distinct CDR3 sequences, about 9.8% seen once, with 15% in the top ten. The input for sequencing was whole blood, taken in connection with sensitization to the hapten diphenylcyclopropenone (DPC). These receptors all come from a woman aged 40 to 50 with alopecia areata. Some clones in this sample may be carry-over from other donors' samples. CDR3s include the opening cysteine and the closing phenylalanine or tryptophan. A D gene is named only where the DNA matches it firmly. The listing skips clone size in some rows; elsewhere it reads once, few, many or a size class.

clone size	J gene	V gene	D gene	CDR3 length	CDR3 DNA	CDR3 protein
many	TRBJ2-1	TRBV2	-	12	TGTGCCAGCAACAGGTTCGGAAATGAGCAGTTCTTC	CASNRFGNEQFF
many	TRBJ1-2	TRBV29-1	TRBD1	14	TGCAGCGCTTGGGGGACAGGGGGCATCTATGGCTACACCTTC	CSAWGTGGIYGYTF
-	TRBJ2-1	TRBV7-9	-	12	TGTGCCAGCAGCCTCCCGCGAGTACGGCAGTTCTTC	CASSLPRVRQFF
many	TRBJ1-6	TRBV20-1	-	14	TGCAGTGCCCCGTCGTTCGGGGAGGGTTCACCCCTCCACTTT	CSAPSFGEGSPLHF
-	TRBJ2-1	TRBV4-1	-	13	TGCGCCAGCAGCGAAGGGATCTACAATGAGCAGTTCTTC	CASSEGIYNEQFF
-	TRBJ2-1	TRBV28	TRBD1	15	TGTGCCAGCAGCCCGACAGGGGGGCTCTACAATGAGCAGTTCTTC	CASSPTGGLYNEQFF
-	TRBJ2-3	TRBV29-1	-	11	TGCAGCGTTGAATCGCCAGATACGCAGTATTTT	CSVESPDTQYF
-	TRBJ1-2	TRBV12-3/TRBV12-4	TRBD1	14	TGTGCCAGCAGAAGGACAGGGGAGGCCTATGGCTACACCTTC	CASRRTGEAYGYTF
many	TRBJ2-5	TRBV7-2	TRBD2	17	TGTGCCAGCAGCTTAGTAGCGGGGGGGCCGGTCCAAGAGACCCAGTACTTC	CASSLVAGGPVQETQYF
many	TRBJ2-7	TRBV7-9	-	15	TGTGCCAGCAGCTTAGGAGGGCAGGGGAAGGCCGAGCAGTACTTC	CASSLGGQGKAEQYF
many	TRBJ2-7	TRBV28	TRBD1	15	TGTGCCAGCAGTTTCCCCGGACAGGGTTCCTACGAGCAGTACTTC	CASSFPGQGSYEQYF
few	TRBJ2-7	TRBV4-1	-	14	TGCGCCAGCAGCCAAGTCCGTAAGGGTGACGAGCAGTACTTC	CASSQVRKGDEQYF
few	TRBJ2-1	TRBV5-1	-	14	TGCGCCAGCAGCCCCGGTATAGGGGCCCATGAGCAGTTCTTC	CASSPGIGAHEQFF
many	TRBJ1-6	TRBV27	-	12	TGTGCCAGCACACGATATAATTCACCCCTCCACTTT	CASTRYNSPLHF
-	TRBJ2-7	TRBV28	-	12	TGTGCCAGCAGTGTACGTCCCTACGAGCAGTACTTC	CASSVRPYEQYF
few	TRBJ2-5	TRBV20-1	TRBD2	15	TGCAGTGCTAGAGAAGGCGGGGGGAGGTCCGAGACCCAGTACTTC	CSAREGGGRSETQYF
many	TRBJ1-5	TRBV2	-	14	TGTGCCAGCAAGCACCTTGATAGCAATCAGCCCCAGCATTTT	CASKHLDSNQPQHF
many	TRBJ1-6	TRBV20-1	-	14	TGCAGTGCTGTTACAGGGACGGATTATTCACCCCTCCACTTT	CSAVTGTDYSPLHF
many	TRBJ1-4	TRBV7-2	TRBD1	15	TGTGCCAGCAGCTCGCGGACAGGGGTCTATGAAAAACTGTTTTTT	CASSSRTGVYEKLFF
many	TRBJ1-1	TRBV14	-	13	TGTGCCAGCAGCCGTCAGGGGTACACTGAAGCTTTCTTT	CASSRQGYTEAFF
many	TRBJ1-5	TRBV7-9	TRBD1	18	TGTGCCAGCAGCTTATGGCAGGGGGGAGATAATAGCAATCAGCCCCAGCATTTT	CASSLWQGGDNSNQPQHF
many	TRBJ1-1	TRBV4-1	TRBD1	16	TGCGCCAGCAGCTTCTTTCCGGGACAGAGATCCACTGAAGCTTTCTTT	CASSFFPGQRSTEAFF
many	TRBJ2-5	TRBV11-2	TRBD2	16	TGTGCCAGCAGGCCCAGCGGGGGGGCGGCACAGGAGACCCAGTACTTC	CASRPSGGAAQETQYF
few	TRBJ1-2	TRBV4-3	-	19	TGCGCCAGCAGCCAAGATCGATTGGGGACTAGATTGACTAACTATGGCTACACCTTC	CASSQDRLGTRLTNYGYTF
-	TRBJ1-1	TRBV29-1	TRBD1	13	TGCAGCACTTGGGAGGGGGCTTACACTGAAGCTTTCTTT	CSTWEGAYTEAFF
many	TRBJ2-2	TRBV2	-	12	TGTGCCAGCAGGACCACGACCGGGGAGCTGTTTTTT	CASRTTTGELFF
medium-sized	TRBJ1-6	TRBV3-1	-	12	TGTGCCAGCAGCTTACAGGATTCACCCCTCCACTTT	CASSLQDSPLHF
few	TRBJ2-5	TRBV29-1	-	17	TGCAGCGTTGAGGACTCCTGGGGGCGGGGGCCAAAAGAGACCCAGTACTTC	CSVEDSWGRGPKETQYF
many	TRBJ1-4	TRBV7-9	-	14	TGTGCCAGCAGCCAGGACGGCCCTAATGAAAAACTGTTTTTT	CASSQDGPNEKLFF
-	TRBJ2-4	TRBV2	TRBD1	15	TGTGCCAGCGGCCAGGGGGCGTTAGCCAAAAACATTCAGTACTTC	CASGQGALAKNIQYF